Included here is one T cell receptor beta chain sequence, with context. This clone was recorded once. What this receptor recognizes is not known. Nothing much larger sits one base from this clone, and base qualities are not available. This record comes from a study of graft-versus-host responses after intestinal transplantation (dated by TCRdb to about 2021). Looking at the study overall: Multivisceral, liver-intestinal, or isolated intestinal transplants were received by the recipients. Anti-thymocyte globulin induction was given to all recipients, followed by maintenance tacrolimus and steroids for 2 to 4 years. Bulk TCR-beta CDR3 sequencing was used to track graft-versus-host and host-versus-graft alloreactive T cell clones in the graft, circulation and bone marrow after intestinal transplantation. A cohort of some 24 intestinal transplant recipients, including one retransplant, was enrolled, and 3 patients lacking pretransplant specimens were excluded. Instead of going to the commercial service, samples from three later patients were sequenced in-house on an Illumina MiSeq and processed with MiXCR. To identify alloreactive clones, pre-transplant mixed lymphocyte reaction products were sequenced and then compared with unstimulated pre-transplant donor and recipient T cells. A peak of at least 4% donor T cells among recipient peripheral blood mononuclear cells was the definition used for donor T cell macrochimerism. The paper's findings and limits, for the study overall: Conclusions were limited by the relatively low number and heterogeneity of intestinal transplant patients. Early after transplant, peak levels of circulating GvH clones were found to be associated with declines in HvG clones. In patients with donor T cell macrochimerism, the allografts had high GvH to HvG T cell clonal ratios. GvH clones were found in recipient bone marrow, and some of the GvH clones appeared earlier in ileal mucosa or blood, which is consistent with an intestinal mucosal origin.

In light of the paper, this sample's time point label describes: cells obtained before transplantation from donor or recipient. CD3+CD4+ and CD3+CD8+ populations were FACS-sorted from unstimulated pre-transplant donor and recipient cells taken from spleen or lymph nodes. Trimming leaves V shorter by 0 bases and J shorter by 3 bases, with the junction holding 3 bases beyond the gene matches. Via the germline V gene, CDR1 is SGHRS and CDR2 YFSETQ. From the cysteine through the phenylalanine, the CDR3 covers 14 amino acids. The sequence is cut down to CDR3 DNA, 42 bases in frame from base 1. Libraries were built with the immunoSEQ multiplex PCR assay. For most patients, genomic DNA was isolated with the Qiagen DNeasy Blood and Tissue Kit and sent frozen to Adaptive Biotechnologies for TCR sequencing. High-throughput TCR-beta CDR3 sequencing of genomic DNA from most patients was performed by Adaptive Biotechnologies. In the authors' own workflow: Adaptive's ImmunoSEQ software was the source of the TCR sequencing data for 15 to 20 patients, while a few other patients were processed with MiXCR and VDJtools. To correct CD4 versus CD8 sorting errors, sequences present in both subsets at a frequency ratio below 5:1 were removed. CDR3 nucleotide sequences shared between donor and recipient were removed because the origin of such sequences could not be assigned. At least 2-fold expansion over unstimulated cells and a minimum CFSE-low frequency of 0.002% (template counts) or 0.001% (read counts) were required for clones to be classified as alloreactive. A clone was considered mappable if detected in the sequenced pre-transplant spleen, lymph node, or MLR CFSE-low populations of the donor or recipient. The cumulative frequency of alloreactive clones was calculated as a percentage of all sequences, weighted by copy number. TCRdb stores this immuneACCESS table with in-frame sequences only. Part of the clones is absent; in the studies checked, under half of the shortfall reflects unresolved V genes, and no reason is known for the rest. D and trimming were read from the DNA, whereas the V and J calls and clone size are those reported in that table. The table for this sample lists some 36,000 clones; roughly 95% of them were counted only once. 0.2% to 0.25% of the sample lies in the top ten.

Specimen: unstimulated CD4+ T cells sorted from spleen or lymph node cells, collected before transplant. The source of this sequence is a human donor who was the organ donor for an intestinal transplant. The rearrangement joined TRBV5-1 to TRBJ2-7; 7 bases in between match TRBD1. The nucleotides are TGCGCCAGCAGCTTGGAAGGGGGCCGCTACGAGCAGTACTTC. Its translation reads: CASSLEGGRYEQYF.